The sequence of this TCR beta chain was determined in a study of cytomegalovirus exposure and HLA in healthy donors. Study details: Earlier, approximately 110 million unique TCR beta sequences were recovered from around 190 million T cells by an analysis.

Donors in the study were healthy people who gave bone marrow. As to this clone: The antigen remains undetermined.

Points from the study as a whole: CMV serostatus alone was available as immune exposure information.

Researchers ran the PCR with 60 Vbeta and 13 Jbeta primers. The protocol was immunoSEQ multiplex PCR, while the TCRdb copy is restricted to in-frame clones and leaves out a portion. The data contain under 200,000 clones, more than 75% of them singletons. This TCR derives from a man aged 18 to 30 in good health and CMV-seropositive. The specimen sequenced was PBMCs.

The CDR3 here is CASSPGLAGGLNEQYF. Written as DNA, the CDR3 is TGTGCCAGCAGCCCCGGACTAGCGGGGGGGCTGAACGAGCAGTACTTC. V usage is TRBV27 and J usage is TRBJ2-7; TRBD2 aligns across 15 bases. Germline CDR1 MNHEY, CDR2 SMNVEV (reference sequence). This CDR3 has 16 amino acids. The trim removed 6 bases at V and 5 bases at J, leaving 8 bases unmatched.